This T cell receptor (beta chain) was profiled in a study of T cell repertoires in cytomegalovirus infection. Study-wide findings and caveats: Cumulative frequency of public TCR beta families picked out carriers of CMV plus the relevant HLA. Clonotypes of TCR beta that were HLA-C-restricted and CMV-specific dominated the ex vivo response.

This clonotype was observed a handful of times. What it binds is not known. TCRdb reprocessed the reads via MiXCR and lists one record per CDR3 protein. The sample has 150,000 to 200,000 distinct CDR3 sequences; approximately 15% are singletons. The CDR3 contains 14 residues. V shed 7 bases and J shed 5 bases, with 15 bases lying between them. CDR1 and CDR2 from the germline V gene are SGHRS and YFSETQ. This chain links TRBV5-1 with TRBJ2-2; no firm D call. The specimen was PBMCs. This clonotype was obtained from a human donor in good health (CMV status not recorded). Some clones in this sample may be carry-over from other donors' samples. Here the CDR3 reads CASSSKGFTGELFF. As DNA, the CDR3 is TGCGCCAGCTCCAGTAAGGGTTTTACCGGGGAGCTGTTTTTT.